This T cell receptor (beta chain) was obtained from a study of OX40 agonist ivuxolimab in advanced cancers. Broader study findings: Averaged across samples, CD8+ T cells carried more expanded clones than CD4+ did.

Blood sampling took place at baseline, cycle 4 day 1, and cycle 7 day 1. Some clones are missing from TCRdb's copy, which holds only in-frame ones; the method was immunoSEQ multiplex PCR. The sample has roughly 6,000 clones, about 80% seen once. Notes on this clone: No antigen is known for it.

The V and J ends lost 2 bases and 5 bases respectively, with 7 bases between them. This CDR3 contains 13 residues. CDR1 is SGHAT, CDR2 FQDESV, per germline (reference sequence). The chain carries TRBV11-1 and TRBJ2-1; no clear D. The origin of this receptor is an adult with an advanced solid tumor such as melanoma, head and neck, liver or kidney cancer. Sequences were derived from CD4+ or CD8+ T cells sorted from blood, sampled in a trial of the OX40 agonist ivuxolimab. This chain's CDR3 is CASSLLTNNEQFF. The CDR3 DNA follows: TGTGCCAGCAGCTTATTGACAAACAATGAGCAGTTCTTC.